This T cell receptor (beta chain) is from a study of identical twins. J lost 9 bases, V lost 1 base, and 8 bases had no gene match. The length of the CDR3 is 16 residues. This clonotype appeared a few times. What it binds is unknown. One entry per CDR3 protein results from TCRdb running MiXCR on the 5' RACE reads. Of approximately 530,000 distinct CDR3 sequences detected, 20% to 25% appear once; the ten largest clones hold 0.48%. Notes on the study in general: Fewer insertions characterized abundant cord blood beta clonotypes, whereas memory repertoires showed none. Excess twin sharing in beta out-of-frame sequences was weaker. Not following the same donors, the study drew its conclusions from cross-sectional statistical analysis.

The data were also submitted as part of a second study, on yellow fever vaccine responses in identical twins. That source reports: Twins showed a vaccine T cell response that reportedly seemed partly convergent, partly personalized.

The J gene is TRBJ1-6, the V gene TRBV12-3 or TRBV12-4; 8 bases match TRBD1. Sequenced sample: CD4+ T cells sorted from blood. The receptor was isolated from a woman in her late teens or twenties in good health. The CDR3 protein is CASSLGTGSGSSPLHF. The CDR3 nucleotides read TGTGCCAGCAGTTTAGGGACAGGGTCAGGGAGTTCACCCCTCCACTTT.